This passage covers 18 T cell receptor beta chains from one sample sequenced in a study of a mutant IDH1 vaccine in newly diagnosed glioma. Time point reported: week 5, during vaccination. Every vaccine dose comprised 300 ug of mutant IDH1 20-mer peptide plus topical imiquimod. Only in-frame clones appear in the TCRdb table, and some are missing; sequencing was by immunoSEQ multiplex PCR. Of more than 25,000 clones in the sample, roughly 90% were seen once. Which antigens these TCRs recognize remains unknown. Material: PBMCs, obtained from a glioma patient whose treatment included an IDH1 peptide vaccine. The receptors come from a man aged 18 to 30 with glioma.

This chain links TRBV30 with TRBJ2-3; D unresolved. Germline CDR1 is GTSNPN and CDR2 is SVGIG (reference sequence). Trimming pared 3 bases from V and 4 bases from J, leaving 11 bases between. CDR3 length: 13 amino acids. Written as DNA, the CDR3 is TGTGCCTGGAGAGAACCCCTAGCAGATACGCAGTATTTT. The encoded protein is CAWREPLADTQYF.

The J gene is TRBJ1-1, the V gene TRBV5-3; D remains ambiguous. TRBV5-3 carries the ORF label, with uncertain function. Trimming took off 5 bases at V and 6 bases at J, with 29 bases between the two ends. The CDR3 consists of 18 residues. The CDR3 is CARRSKIASGFSSAEAFF. The CDR3 region has the DNA TGTGCCAGAAGATCCAAAATCGCCTCCGGGTTCTCGAGCGCTGAAGCTTTCTTT.

By share of the sample, this clone is medium-sized. The chain is built from TRBV2 and TRBJ2-6, with unresolved D. The germline CDR1 and CDR2 sequences are SNHLY and FYNNEI. Trimming pared 10 bases from V and 0 bases from J, leaving 13 bases between. This CDR3 contains 15 residues. The chain's CDR3 is CATAPMGSGANVLTF. Written as DNA, the CDR3 is TGTGCCACCGCCCCCATGGGCTCTGGGGCCAACGTCCTGACTTTC.

The chain has TRBV19 and TRBJ1-1, with a weak D call TRBD1 (6 bases). Between the trimmed V and J ends, which lost 5 bases and 2 bases, there was a span of 15 bases. This CDR3 has 15 amino acids. CDR1 LNHDA and CDR2 SQIVND come from the germline V gene (reference sequence). The CDR3 coding sequence is TGTGCCAGTAGTTCACGCGGGACACGCAACACTGAAGCTTTCTTT. Its protein product is CASSSRGTRNTEAFF.

This clone is a singleton in its sample. This chain connects TRBV10-3 to TRBJ2-5; TRBD1 might be the D (6 bases). This CDR3 contains 13 residues. Trimming removed 9 bases at V and 5 bases at J, with 16 bases between. Looked up from germline, CDR1 is ENHRY and CDR2 is SYGVKD. The CDR3 protein is CAIRGTTAETQYF. CDR3 sequence (DNA): TGTGCCATTAGGGGGACAACCGCGGAGACCCAGTACTTC.

The chain links TRBV29-1 to TRBJ1-1, with D hard to call. Trimming shortened V by 6 bases and J by 3 bases, and 17 bases separated the two germline ends. Germline V gene lookup returns CDR1 SQVTM and CDR2 ANQGSEA. CDR3 length: 14 residues. DNA of the CDR3: TGCAGCGTCTCCCCGACGGGCAGGTACACTGAAGCTTTCTTT. This translates into CSVSPTGRYTEAFF.

J is TRBJ1-5 and V is TRBV30, with 8 bases that match TRBD1. Unmatched junction bases numbered 9, after V lost 1 base and J lost 7 bases. The CDR3 length is 15 residues. The germline V gene has CDR1 GTSNPN and CDR2 SVGIG (reference sequence). DNA of the CDR3: TGTGCCTGGAGTGCCCCCGGGACAGGCGGCCAGCCCCAGCATTTT. Its protein is CAWSAPGTGGQPQHF.

This chain connects TRBV7-2 to TRBJ2-7; a weak D match, TRBD2 (8 bases). CDR1 and CDR2 (germline): SGHTA, FQGNSA. The CDR3 extends over 17 amino acids. V was clipped by 5 bases and J by 2 bases, with 22 bases between them. Here the CDR3 DNA reads TGTGCCAGCAGCCCAGGGGGTGCGGGAGGACTCACCTACGAGCAGTACTTC. The encoded protein is CASSPGGAGGLTYEQYF.

The chain recombines TRBV7-8 with TRBJ1-6; D is possibly TRBD1 (5 bases). This CDR3 contains 18 residues. Germline V gene data show CDR1 as SGHVS and CDR2 as FQNEAQ. V was cut by 1 base and J by 5 bases, with 18 bases left in between. The CDR3 DNA reads TGTGCCAGCAGCTTAGAGAACAGCCTGACAGCGCATAATTCACCCCTCCACTTT. This encodes CASSLENSLTAHNSPLHF. The full variable domain, rest sourced from reference TRBV7-8 and TRBJ1-6, is GAGVSQSPRYKVAKRGQDVALRCDPISGHVSLFWYQQALGQGPEFLTYFQNEAQLDKSGLPSDRFFAERPEGSVSTLKIQRTQQEDSAVYLCASSLENSLTAHNSPLHFGNGTRLTVT.

This clone is a singleton in its sample. J is TRBJ2-1 and V is TRBV5-6; D not resolved. V lost 6 bases and J lost 8, with 24 bases in between. The germline V gene has CDR1 SGHDT and CDR2 YYEEEE. The length of the CDR3 is 16 residues. The CDR3, as DNA: TGTGCCAGCACCCTCAGCTTCTCCGGATTAGGGCATGAGCAGTTCTTC. Protein: CASTLSFSGLGHEQFF.

The chain couples TRBV11-3 to TRBJ1-1; 8 bases fit TRBD1. The germline V gene has CDR1 SGHNT and CDR2 YENEEA. CDR3 size: 13 residues. V was pared by 2 bases and J by 8 bases, with 4 bases of the junction left unmatched. CDR3 DNA sequence: TGTGCCAGCAGCTTATGGACAGGGAGCGAAGCTTTCTTT. Protein sequence: CASSLWTGSEAFF.

This chain uses TRBV6-5 with TRBJ1-1; weak D call: TRBD1 (5 bases). Germline V CDR1 and CDR2: MNHEY, SVGAGI. The CDR3 extends over 13 amino acids. V was cut by 6 bases and J by 4 bases, with 12 bases left in between. The CDR3 loop reads CASRFGRGTEAFF. The CDR3 DNA is TGTGCCAGCAGGTTCGGGAGGGGCACTGAAGCTTTCTTT.

The chain recombines TRBV9 with TRBJ1-1; 12 bases are a match to TRBD1. Germline lookup yields CDR1 SGDLS and CDR2 YYNGEE. This CDR3 is built from 17 residues. Trimming at V came to 3 bases and at J to 5 bases, leaving 11 bases not matched to a gene. CDR3 protein: CASSGRDRGPSGTEAFF. DNA for the CDR3: TGTGCCAGCAGCGGGAGGGACAGGGGGCCCTCGGGGACTGAAGCTTTCTTT.

The gene calls are TRBV7-2 and TRBJ2-4; 10 bases fit TRBD1. After removal of 0 bases from V and 2 bases from J, the junction contained 4 bases not matched to a gene. Germline CDR1 and CDR2: SGHTA and FQGNSA. The CDR3 is made up of 17 amino acids. CDR3 in amino acids: CASSLAQGQGPKNIQYF. CDR3 sequence (DNA): TGTGCCAGCAGCTTAGCGCAGGGACAGGGGCCCAAAAACATTCAGTACTTC. Supplemented by reference TRBV7-2 and TRBJ2-4, the full variable domain reads GAGVSQSPSNKVTEKGKDVELRCDPISGHTALYWYRQSLGQGLEFLIYFQGNSAPDKSGLPSDRFSAERTGGSVSTLTIQRTQQEDSAVYLCASSLAQGQGPKNIQYFGAGTRLSVL.

J is TRBJ2-7 and V is TRBV19; TRBD1 aligns across 10 bases. The junction had 6 bases not matched to a gene; V was cut back by 4 bases and J by 6 bases. The CDR3 has 14 amino acids. Germline V lookup: CDR1 LNHDA, CDR2 SQIVND (reference sequence). CDR3 protein: CASSRTGTGVEQYF. The CDR3 nucleotides are TGTGCCAGTAGTAGGACCGGGACAGGGGTCGAGCAGTACTTC. Full variable domain (rest looked up from reference TRBV19 and TRBJ2-7): DGGITQSPKYLFRKEGQNVTLSCEQNLNHDAMYWYRQDPGQGLRLIYYSQIVNDFQKGDIAEGYSVSREKKESFPLTVTSAQKNPTAFYLCASSRTGTGVEQYFGPGTRLTVT.

V gene TRBV6-6 combines with J gene TRBJ2-7; a weak D match, TRBD1 (5 bases). Per the germline V gene, CDR1 is MNHNY and CDR2 is SVGAGI (reference sequence). This CDR3 region has 11 residues. Deletions cut 5 bases from V and 5 bases from J, with 7 bases between. CDR3 residues: CASSQDNEQYF. In DNA form, the CDR3 reads TGTGCCAGCAGTCAGGACAACGAGCAGTACTTC.

CDR3 in DNA: TGTGCCAGCAGTTACCCCGCAGGGCCTGGAAACACCATATATTTT. Residues: CASSYPAGPGNTIYF. The chain combines TRBV6-6 with TRBJ1-3; tentative D call: TRBD1 (5 bases). Germline lookup yields CDR1 MNHNY and CDR2 SVGAGI (reference sequence). CDR3 size: 15 residues. Deletions cut 2 bases from V and 2 bases from J, with 10 bases between.

The chain joins TRBV25-1 to TRBJ2-3, with D unresolved. Germline V CDR1 and CDR2: MGHDK, SYGVNS. This CDR3 is 14 amino acids long. Trimming cost V 1 base and J 6 bases, with 11 bases left between them. The CDR3 protein is CASSESGEEDTQYF. The CDR3 nucleotides are TGTGCCAGCAGTGAATCTGGTGAGGAGGATACGCAGTATTTT. Full variable domain (rest looked up from reference TRBV25-1 and TRBJ2-3): EADIYQTPRYLVIGTGKKITLECSQTMGHDKMYWYQQDPGMELHLIHYSYGVNSTEKGDLSSESTVSRIRTEHFPLTLESARPSHTSQYLCASSESGEEDTQYFGPGTRLTVL.